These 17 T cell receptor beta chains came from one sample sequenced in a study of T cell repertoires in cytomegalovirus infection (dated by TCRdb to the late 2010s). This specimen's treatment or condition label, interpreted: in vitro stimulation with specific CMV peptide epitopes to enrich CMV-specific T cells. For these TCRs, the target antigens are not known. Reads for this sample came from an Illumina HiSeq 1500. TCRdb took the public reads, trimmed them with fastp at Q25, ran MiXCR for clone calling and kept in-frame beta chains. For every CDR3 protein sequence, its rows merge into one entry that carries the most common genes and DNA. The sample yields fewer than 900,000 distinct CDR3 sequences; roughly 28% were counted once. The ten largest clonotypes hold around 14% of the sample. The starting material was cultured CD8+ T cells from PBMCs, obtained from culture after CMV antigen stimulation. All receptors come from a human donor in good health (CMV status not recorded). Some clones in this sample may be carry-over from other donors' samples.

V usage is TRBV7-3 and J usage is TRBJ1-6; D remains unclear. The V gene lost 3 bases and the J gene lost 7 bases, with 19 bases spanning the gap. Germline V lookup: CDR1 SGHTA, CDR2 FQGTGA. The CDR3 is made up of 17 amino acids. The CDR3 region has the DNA TGTGCCAGCAGCTTCCTGTACTCGGGATTAGACAATTCACCCCTCCACTTT. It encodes CASSFLYSGLDNSPLHF.

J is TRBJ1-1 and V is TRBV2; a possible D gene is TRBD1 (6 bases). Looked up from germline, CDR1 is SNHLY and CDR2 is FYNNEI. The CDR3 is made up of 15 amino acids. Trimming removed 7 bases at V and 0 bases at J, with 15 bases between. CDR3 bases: TGTGCCAGCAACCCGGACGGGGACATGAACACTGAAGCTTTCTTT. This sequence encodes CASNPDGDMNTEAFF.

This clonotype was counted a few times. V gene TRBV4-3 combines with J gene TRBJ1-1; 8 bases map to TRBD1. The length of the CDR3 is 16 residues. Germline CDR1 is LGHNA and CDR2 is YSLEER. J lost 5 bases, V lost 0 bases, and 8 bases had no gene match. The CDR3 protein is CASSQDPQGAGTEAFF. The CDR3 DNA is TGCGCCAGCAGCCAAGATCCCCAGGGGGCGGGAACTGAAGCTTTCTTT.

For the CDR3, the DNA is TGTGCCAGCAGTGCCTCCTCTAGCGGCACAGATACGCAGTATTTT. Amino acids: CASSASSSGTDTQYF. The chain has TRBV6-4 and TRBJ2-3; maybe TRBD2 (6 bases). The germline CDR1 and CDR2 sequences are MRHNA and SNTAGT. CDR3 length equals 15 residues. Trimming removed 4 bases at V and 1 base at J, with 12 bases between.

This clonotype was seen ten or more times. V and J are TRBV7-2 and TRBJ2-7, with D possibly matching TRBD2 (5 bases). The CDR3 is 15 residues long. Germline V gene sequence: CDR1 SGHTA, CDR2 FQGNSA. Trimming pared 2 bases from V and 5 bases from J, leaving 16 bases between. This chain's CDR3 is CASSLRGLQLHEQYF. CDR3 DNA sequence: TGTGCCAGCAGCTTAAGAGGGCTTCAACTCCACGAGCAGTACTTC.

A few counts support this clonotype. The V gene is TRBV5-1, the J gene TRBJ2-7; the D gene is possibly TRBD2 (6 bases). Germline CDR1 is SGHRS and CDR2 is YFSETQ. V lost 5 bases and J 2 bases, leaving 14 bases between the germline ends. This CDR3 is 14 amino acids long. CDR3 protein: CASSIGPGAYEQYF. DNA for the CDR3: TGCGCCAGCAGTATCGGACCGGGGGCCTACGAGCAGTACTTC. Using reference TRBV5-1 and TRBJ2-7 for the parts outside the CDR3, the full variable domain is KAGVTQTPRYLIKTRGQQVTLSCSPISGHRSVSWYQQTPGQGLQFLFEYFSETQRNKGNFPGRFSGRQFSNSRSEMNVSTLELGDSALYLCASSIGPGAYEQYFGPGTRLTVT.

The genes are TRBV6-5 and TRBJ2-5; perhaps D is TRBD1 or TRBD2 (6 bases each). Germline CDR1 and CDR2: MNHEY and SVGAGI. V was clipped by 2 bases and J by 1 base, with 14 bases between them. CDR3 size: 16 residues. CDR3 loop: CASSYLEGTIQETQYF. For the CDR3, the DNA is TGTGCCAGCAGTTACCTGGAGGGGACAATCCAAGAGACCCAGTACTTC.

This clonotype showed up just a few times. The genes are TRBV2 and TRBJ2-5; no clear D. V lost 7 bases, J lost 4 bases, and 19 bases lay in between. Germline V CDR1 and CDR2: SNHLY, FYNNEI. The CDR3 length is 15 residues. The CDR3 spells CASKKPENLAETQYF. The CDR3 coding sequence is TGTGCCAGCAAAAAACCCGAAAACCTGGCAGAGACCCAGTACTTC.

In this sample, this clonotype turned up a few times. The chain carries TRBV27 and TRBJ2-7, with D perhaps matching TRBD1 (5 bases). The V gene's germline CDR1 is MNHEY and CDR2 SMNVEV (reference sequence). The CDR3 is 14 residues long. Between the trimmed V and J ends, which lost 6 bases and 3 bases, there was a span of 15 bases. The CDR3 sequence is CASSPRGVLYEQYF. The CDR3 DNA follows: TGTGCCAGCAGCCCTAGGGGCGTCCTCTACGAGCAGTACTTC.

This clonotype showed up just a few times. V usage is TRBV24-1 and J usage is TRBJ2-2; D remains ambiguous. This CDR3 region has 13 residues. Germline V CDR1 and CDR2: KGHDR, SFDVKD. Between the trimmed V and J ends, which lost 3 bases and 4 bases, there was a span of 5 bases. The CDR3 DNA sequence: TGTGCCACCAGTGATCTAGGCACCGGGGAGCTGTTTTTT. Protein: CATSDLGTGELFF.

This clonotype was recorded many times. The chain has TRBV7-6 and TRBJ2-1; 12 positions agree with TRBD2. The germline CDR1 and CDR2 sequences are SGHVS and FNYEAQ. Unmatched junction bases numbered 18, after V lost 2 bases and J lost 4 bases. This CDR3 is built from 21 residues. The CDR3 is CASSLLAYTSGGSLMYNEQFF. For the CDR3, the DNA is TGTGCCAGCAGCTTATTGGCCTATACTAGCGGGGGGTCACTTATGTACAATGAGCAGTTCTTC.

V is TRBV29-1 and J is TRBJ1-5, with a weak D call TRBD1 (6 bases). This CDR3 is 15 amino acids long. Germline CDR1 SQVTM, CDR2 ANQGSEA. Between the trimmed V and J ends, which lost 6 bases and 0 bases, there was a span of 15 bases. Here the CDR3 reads CSVTDSSDSNQPQHF. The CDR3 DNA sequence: TGCAGCGTCACGGACAGCTCCGATAGCAATCAGCCCCAGCATTTT.

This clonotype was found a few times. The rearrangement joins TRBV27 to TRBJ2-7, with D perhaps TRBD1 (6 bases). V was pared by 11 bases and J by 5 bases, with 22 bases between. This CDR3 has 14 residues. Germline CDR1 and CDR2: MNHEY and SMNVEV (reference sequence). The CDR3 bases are TGTGCCGCAAAGGCCGGGACATCGGGCCACGAGCAGTACTTC. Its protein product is CAAKAGTSGHEQYF.

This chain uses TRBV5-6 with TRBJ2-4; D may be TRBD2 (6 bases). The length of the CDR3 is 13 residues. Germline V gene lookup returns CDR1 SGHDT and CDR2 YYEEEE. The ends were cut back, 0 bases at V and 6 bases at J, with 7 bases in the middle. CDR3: CASSLALANIQYF. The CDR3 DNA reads TGTGCCAGCAGCTTGGCACTAGCAAACATTCAGTACTTC.

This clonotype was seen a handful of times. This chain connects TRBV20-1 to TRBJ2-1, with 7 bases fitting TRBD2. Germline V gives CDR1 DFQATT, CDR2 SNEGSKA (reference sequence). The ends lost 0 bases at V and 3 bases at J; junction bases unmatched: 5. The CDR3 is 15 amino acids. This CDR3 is CSARDLGGSYNEQFF. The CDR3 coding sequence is TGCAGTGCTAGAGATCTGGGGGGGAGCTACAATGAGCAGTTCTTC.

This CDR3 reads CASSPPRDRSYNEQFF. The CDR3 DNA sequence: TGCGCCAGCAGCCCGCCTAGGGACCGTTCGTACAATGAGCAGTTCTTC. The chain is built from TRBV5-1 and TRBJ2-1; perhaps D is TRBD1 or TRBD2 (5 bases each). The CDR3 has 16 residues. The V end lost 4 bases, the J end lost 4 bases, and 18 bases lay between the germline ends. Germline values: CDR1 SGHRS, CDR2 YFSETQ. The full variable domain, completed using reference TRBV5-1 and TRBJ2-1, is KAGVTQTPRYLIKTRGQQVTLSCSPISGHRSVSWYQQTPGQGLQFLFEYFSETQRNKGNFPGRFSGRQFSNSRSEMNVSTLELGDSALYLCASSPPRDRSYNEQFFGPGTRLTVL.

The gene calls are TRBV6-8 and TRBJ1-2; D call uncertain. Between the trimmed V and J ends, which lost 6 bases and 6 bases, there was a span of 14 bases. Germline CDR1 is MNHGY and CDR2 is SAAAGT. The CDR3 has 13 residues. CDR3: CASRPGPWDGYTF. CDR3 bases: TGTGCCAGCAGACCTGGACCCTGGGATGGCTACACCTTC.